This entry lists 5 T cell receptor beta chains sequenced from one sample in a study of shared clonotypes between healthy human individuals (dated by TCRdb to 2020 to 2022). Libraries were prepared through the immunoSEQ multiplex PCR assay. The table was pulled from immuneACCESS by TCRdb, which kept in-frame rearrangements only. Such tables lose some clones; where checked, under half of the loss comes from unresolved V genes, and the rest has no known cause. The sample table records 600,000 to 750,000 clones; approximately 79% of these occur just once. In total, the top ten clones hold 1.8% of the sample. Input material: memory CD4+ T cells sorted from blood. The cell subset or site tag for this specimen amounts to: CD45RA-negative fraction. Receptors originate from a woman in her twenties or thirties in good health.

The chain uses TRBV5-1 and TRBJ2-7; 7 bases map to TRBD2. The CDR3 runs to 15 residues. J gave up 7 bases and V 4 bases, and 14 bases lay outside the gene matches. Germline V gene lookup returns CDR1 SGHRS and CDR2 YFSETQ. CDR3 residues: CASSPQASGIGEQYF. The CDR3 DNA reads TGCGCCAGCAGCCCCCAGGCCAGCGGGATTGGTGAGCAGTACTTC. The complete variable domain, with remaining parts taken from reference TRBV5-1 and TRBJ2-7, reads KAGVTQTPRYLIKTRGQQVTLSCSPISGHRSVSWYQQTPGQGLQFLFEYFSETQRNKGNFPGRFSGRQFSNSRSEMNVSTLELGDSALYLCASSPQASGIGEQYFGPGTRLTVT.

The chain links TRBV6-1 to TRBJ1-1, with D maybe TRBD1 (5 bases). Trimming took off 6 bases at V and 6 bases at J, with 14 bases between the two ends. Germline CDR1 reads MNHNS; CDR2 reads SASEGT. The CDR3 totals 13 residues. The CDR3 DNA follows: TGTGCCAGCAGCCGGGGGTACGAGGCTGAAGCTTTCTTT. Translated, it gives CASSRGYEAEAFF.

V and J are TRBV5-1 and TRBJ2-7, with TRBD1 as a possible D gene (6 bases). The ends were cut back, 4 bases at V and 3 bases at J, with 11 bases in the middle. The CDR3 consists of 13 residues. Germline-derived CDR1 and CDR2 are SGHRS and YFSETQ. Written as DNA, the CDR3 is TGCGCCAGCAGCCTCCTACAGGGCTACGAGCAGTACTTC. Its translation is CASSLLQGYEQYF.

CDR3 amino acids: CASSVGEGSYGYTF. In DNA form, the CDR3 reads TGTGCCAGCAGCGTAGGAGAGGGGTCCTATGGCTACACCTTC. The rearrangement joins TRBV9 to TRBJ1-2, with TRBD1 as a possible D gene (5 bases). The CDR3 totals 14 residues. The V end lost 0 bases, the J end lost 4 bases, and 10 bases lay between the germline ends. Germline V gives CDR1 SGDLS, CDR2 YYNGEE.

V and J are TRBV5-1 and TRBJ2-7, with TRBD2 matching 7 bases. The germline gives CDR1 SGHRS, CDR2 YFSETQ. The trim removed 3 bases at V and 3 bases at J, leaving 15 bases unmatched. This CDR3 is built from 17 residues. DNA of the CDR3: TGCGCCAGCAGCTCAGCTGGGGGGGGGACCACCTACTACGAGCAGTACTTC. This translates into CASSSAGGGTTYYEQYF.